The 21 T cell receptor beta chains in this list originate from one sample, sequenced in a study of cytomegalovirus exposure and HLA in healthy donors. Use of 60 Vbeta and 13 Jbeta primers characterized the PCR. Profiling relied on immunoSEQ multiplex PCR, and the TCRdb table lists in-frame clones only, not all of them. The sample lists fewer than 120,000 clones, about 86% occurring once. Sequencing used PBMCs. The receptors stem from a man aged 35 to 55 in good health and CMV-seronegative.

The chain uses TRBV18 and TRBJ1-1; a possible D gene is TRBD1 (6 bases). This CDR3 is built from 15 residues. V was shortened by 1 base and J by 5 bases, with 14 bases between the two germline ends. The germline V gene encodes CDR1 KGHSH and CDR2 LQKENI. The CDR3 bases are TGTGCCAGCTCACCACGTACAGGGCGTGAGACTGAAGCTTTCTTT. Its protein product is CASSPRTGRETEAFF.

This chain joins TRBV6-5 and TRBJ1-1; 8 bases agree with TRBD1. Per germline, CDR1 MNHEY and CDR2 SVGAGI. This CDR3 is 13 amino acids long. V was pared by 5 bases and J by 3 bases, with 2 bases of the junction left unmatched. The CDR3 nucleotides read TGTGCCAGCAGTCAGGGGGCGCACACTGAAGCTTTCTTT. This translates into CASSQGAHTEAFF.

The rearrangement links TRBV9 to TRBJ1-2; 8 nucleotides match TRBD1. This CDR3 region has 13 residues. CDR1 and CDR2 (germline): SGDLS, YYNGEE. V shed 4 bases, J shed 4 bases, and the junction held 3 bases outside the gene matches. The CDR3 sequence: CASSPGTGYGYTF. The CDR3 nucleotides are TGTGCCAGCAGCCCAGGGACAGGCTATGGCTACACCTTC.

This chain joins TRBV7-9 and TRBJ2-5; 11 bases align to TRBD2. The germline CDR1 and CDR2 sequences are SEHNR and FQNEAQ (reference sequence). The CDR3 sequence is 16 residues long. With V trimmed by 2 bases and J by 2 bases, 4 bases remained unmatched. CDR3 in DNA: TGTGCCAGCAGCTTAATTACTAGCGGGGGTCAAGAGACCCAGTACTTC. Its protein product is CASSLITSGGQETQYF.

The CDR3 DNA reads TGTGCCAGCAGCTTAAAACCGACAGGGTACTATGGCTACACCTTC. This gives the protein CASSLKPTGYYGYTF. This sequence joins TRBV7-2 and TRBJ1-2; TRBD1 matches 7 bases. Germline CDR1 is SGHTA and CDR2 is FQGNSA. Trimming removed 2 bases from V and 3 bases from J; junction bases left unmatched: 6. CDR3 length equals 15 residues.

The CDR3 sequence: CATYSVRGQETQYF. The CDR3, as DNA: TGTGCCACCTACTCCGTCAGGGGCCAAGAGACCCAGTACTTC. This chain joins TRBV5-4 and TRBJ2-5; weak D call: TRBD1 (6 bases). CDR1 is SGHNT and CDR2 is YYREEE in the germline V gene (reference sequence). The V end was cut by 9 bases, the J end by 1 base, with 16 bases between. This CDR3 has 14 residues.

The chain's CDR3 is CASSLAVTGNYEQYF. For the CDR3, the DNA is TGTGCCAGCAGCTTGGCAGTGACAGGGAACTACGAGCAGTACTTC. The chain joins TRBV5-4 to TRBJ2-7, with 7 bases that match TRBD1. V shed 0 bases and J 3 bases; nucleotides not matched to a gene: 6. The CDR3 sequence is 15 residues long. The germline V gene encodes CDR1 SGHNT and CDR2 YYREEE (reference sequence).

This clone was detected only a few times. This rearrangement joins TRBV30 to TRBJ1-6; 7 positions match TRBD1. V trimming: 4 bases; J trimming: 9 bases; junction bases outside the gene matches: 12. Germline V lookup: CDR1 GTSNPN, CDR2 SVGIG (reference sequence). The CDR3 spans 15 residues. For the CDR3, the DNA is TGTGCCTGGACCAAGTCAGGGGGATTGGGTTCACCCCTCCACTTT. Protein sequence: CAWTKSGGLGSPLHF.

The chain carries TRBV19 and TRBJ1-2; TRBD1 might be the D (5 bases). Germline CDR1 is LNHDA and CDR2 is SQIVND (reference sequence). Trimming pared 9 bases from V and 6 bases from J, leaving 17 bases between. The CDR3 loop spans 13 amino acids. Here the CDR3 reads CASSLGLFDGYTF. The CDR3 region has the DNA TGTGCCAGCTCCCTGGGGCTTTTTGATGGCTACACCTTC.

This chain links TRBV20-1 with TRBJ1-2; D uncertain. The V and J ends lost 4 bases and 4 bases respectively, with 4 bases between them. CDR1 and CDR2 from the germline V gene are DFQATT and SNEGSKA (reference sequence). The CDR3 is 10 amino acids. Here the CDR3 DNA reads TGCAGTGCTATCCGCTATGGCTACACCTTC. Its translation is CSAIRYGYTF.

This sequence joins TRBV5-1 and TRBJ2-3, with TRBD1 matching 8 bases. The CDR3 covers 15 residues. The germline CDR1 and CDR2 sequences are SGHRS and YFSETQ. After removal of 3 bases from V and 1 base from J, the junction contained 4 bases not matched to a gene. CDR3 sequence (DNA): TGCGCCAGCAGCTCCGGACAGGGAGGCACAGATACGCAGTATTTT. The encoded protein is CASSSGQGGTDTQYF. The full variable domain, its missing parts supplied by reference TRBV5-1 and TRBJ2-3, is KAGVTQTPRYLIKTRGQQVTLSCSPISGHRSVSWYQQTPGQGLQFLFEYFSETQRNKGNFPGRFSGRQFSNSRSEMNVSTLELGDSALYLCASSSGQGGTDTQYFGPGTRLTVL.

V and J are TRBV27 and TRBJ2-1; 13 positions match TRBD2. CDR3 length: 16 residues. Per germline, CDR1 MNHEY and CDR2 SMNVEV (reference sequence). The junction had 8 bases not matched to a gene; V was cut back by 8 bases and J by 4 bases. The CDR3 loop reads CASSWTSGGIYNEQFF. The CDR3 DNA reads TGTGCCAGCTCATGGACTAGCGGGGGTATTTACAATGAGCAGTTCTTC.

The chain employs TRBV27 and TRBJ1-1; TRBD1 matches 7 bases. From germline, CDR1 is MNHEY and CDR2 SMNVEV (reference sequence). V was clipped by 5 bases and J by 3 bases; unmatched bases: 15. There are 17 residues in the CDR3. The CDR3 is CASSNRQGVVGDTEAFF. CDR3 sequence (DNA): TGTGCCAGCAGTAACCGACAGGGTGTAGTCGGAGACACTGAAGCTTTCTTT.

The chain has TRBV11-2 and TRBJ2-6, with unresolved D. The CDR3 runs 14 residues. The germline gives CDR1 SGHAT, CDR2 FQNNGV. V dropped 5 bases and J dropped 2 bases, with 7 bases sitting between them. The CDR3 DNA reads TGTGCCAGCAGCCCTCTTGCTGGGGCCAACGTCCTGACTTTC. It encodes CASSPLAGANVLTF.

CDR3 coding DNA: TGCGCCAGCAGCCAAGAAGGGCAGGGGAGTCAGCCCCAGCATTTT. It codes for CASSQEGQGSQPQHF. The chain carries TRBV4-1 and TRBJ1-5; possible D gene TRBD1, 6 bases. This CDR3 comprises 15 residues. Trimming left V 0 bases short and J 6 bases short, with 12 bases between. Per the germline V gene, CDR1 is MGHRA and CDR2 is YSYEKL.

V is TRBV13 and J is TRBJ2-2; no clear D. Germline loops: CDR1 PRHDT, CDR2 FYEKMQ (reference sequence). This CDR3 has 13 amino acids. Trimming cost V 7 bases and J 0 bases, with 6 bases left between them. The CDR3 is CASKHSNTGELFF. In DNA form, the CDR3 reads TGTGCCAGCAAACATTCGAACACCGGGGAGCTGTTTTTT.

The rearrangement uses TRBV5-1 and TRBJ1-1; 8 positions match TRBD1. V lost 4 bases, J lost 1 base, and 3 bases stayed unmatched. This CDR3 comprises 14 residues. Germline V gene data show CDR1 as SGHRS and CDR2 as YFSETQ. CDR3 nucleotides: TGCGCCAGCAGCCCCCAGGGGGCGAACACTGAAGCTTTCTTT. Its protein product is CASSPQGANTEAFF.

The rearrangement uses TRBV7-9 and TRBJ1-1; 8 bases map to TRBD1. Germline loops: CDR1 SEHNR, CDR2 FQNEAQ (reference sequence). Germline trimming cut 5 bases from V and 5 bases from J; bases unmatched to any gene: 7. This CDR3 comprises 14 residues. CDR3 in DNA: TGTGCCAGCAGCGAGGGACAGGATGAAACTGAAGCTTTCTTT. Amino acids: CASSEGQDETEAFF.

The gene calls are TRBV10-3 and TRBJ2-1; 9 bases are a match to TRBD2. Germline CDR1 ENHRY, CDR2 SYGVKD. Germline trimming cut 6 bases from V and 6 bases from J; bases unmatched to any gene: 6. The CDR3 is made up of 14 amino acids. The CDR3 DNA reads as TGTGCCATCAGCGGCCTGCGGGGGGGCAATGAGCAGTTCTTC. It yields the protein CAISGLRGGNEQFF.

The chain employs TRBV2 and TRBJ2-3; a weak D match, TRBD1 (5 bases). The germline gives CDR1 SNHLY, CDR2 FYNNEI. V was cut by 4 bases and J by 1 base, with 6 bases left in between. The CDR3 has 13 residues. CDR3 protein: CASSVTGTDTQYF. The CDR3 nucleotides read TGTGCCAGCAGTGTGACAGGCACAGATACGCAGTATTTT. The whole variable domain, remainder taken from reference TRBV2 and TRBJ2-3, is EPEVTQTPSHQVTQMGQEVILRCVPISNHLYFYWYRQILGQKVEFLVSFYNNEISEKSEIFDDQFSVERPDGSNFTLKIRSTKLEDSAMYFCASSVTGTDTQYFGPGTRLTVL.

This sequence joins TRBV29-1 and TRBJ2-5, with D hard to call. V lost 0 bases, J lost 2 bases, and 4 bases lay in between. The CDR3 has 12 residues. The germline V gene encodes CDR1 SQVTM and CDR2 ANQGSEA. CDR3 DNA sequence: TGCAGCGTTGAAGACAGACAAGAGACCCAGTACTTC. Translation: CSVEDRQETQYF.